This T cell receptor (beta chain) was identified in a study of OX40 agonist ivuxolimab in advanced cancers. Study-level points and caveats: Certain nonresponding patients likewise had low normalized T-cell clonal expansion.

The germline CDR1 and CDR2 sequences are SGHRS and YFSETQ. This CDR3 comprises 13 residues. V gave up 8 bases and J gave up 5 bases, with 17 bases separating them. In regard to this clone: The antigen remains undetermined.

The method was immunoSEQ multiplex PCR; TCRdb's version includes in-frame clones alone and lacks a portion of them. Of around 33,000 clones in the sample, approximately 89% were seen once. Sequences were derived from CD4+ or CD8+ T cells sorted from blood, sampled in a trial of the OX40 agonist ivuxolimab. This receptor was identified in an adult with an advanced solid tumor such as melanoma, head and neck, liver or kidney cancer. The J gene is TRBJ2-7, the V gene TRBV5-1; TRBD1 might be the D (6 bases). The CDR3, as DNA: TGCGCCAGTGGGGGCCAGGGGACCAACGAGCAGTACTTC. This codes for CASGGQGTNEQYF.